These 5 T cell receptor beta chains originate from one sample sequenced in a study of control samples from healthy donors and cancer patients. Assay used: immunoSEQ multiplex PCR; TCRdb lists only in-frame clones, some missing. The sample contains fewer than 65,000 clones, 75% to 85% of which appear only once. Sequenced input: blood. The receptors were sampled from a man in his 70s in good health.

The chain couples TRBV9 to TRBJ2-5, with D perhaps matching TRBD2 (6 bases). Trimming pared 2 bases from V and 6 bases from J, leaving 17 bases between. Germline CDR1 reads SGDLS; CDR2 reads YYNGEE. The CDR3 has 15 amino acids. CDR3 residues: CASSVTGLATKTQYF. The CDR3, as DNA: TGTGCCAGCAGCGTGACGGGGCTAGCGACTAAGACCCAGTACTTC.

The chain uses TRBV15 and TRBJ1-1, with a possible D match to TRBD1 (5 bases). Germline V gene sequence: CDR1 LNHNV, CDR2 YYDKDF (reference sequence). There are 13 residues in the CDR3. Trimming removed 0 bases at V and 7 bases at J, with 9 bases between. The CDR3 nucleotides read TGTGCCACCAGCAGAGATCGAGGGGATGAAGCTTTCTTT. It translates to CATSRDRGDEAFF.

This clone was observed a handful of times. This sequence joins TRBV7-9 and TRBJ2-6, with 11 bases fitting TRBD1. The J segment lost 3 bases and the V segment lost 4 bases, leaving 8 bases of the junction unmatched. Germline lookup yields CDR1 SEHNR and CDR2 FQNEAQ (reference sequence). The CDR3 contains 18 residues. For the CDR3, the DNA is TGTGCCAGCAGCTCTCCGGACAGGGGGCGCGGTGGGGCCAACGTCCTGACTTTC. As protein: CASSSPDRGRGGANVLTF.

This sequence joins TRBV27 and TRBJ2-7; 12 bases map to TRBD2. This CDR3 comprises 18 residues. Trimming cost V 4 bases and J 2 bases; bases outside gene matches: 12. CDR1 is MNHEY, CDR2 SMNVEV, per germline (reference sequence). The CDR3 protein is CASSSSSRLAGVPYEQYF. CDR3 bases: TGTGCCAGCAGTTCAAGTTCGAGACTAGCGGGAGTTCCCTACGAGCAGTACTTC.

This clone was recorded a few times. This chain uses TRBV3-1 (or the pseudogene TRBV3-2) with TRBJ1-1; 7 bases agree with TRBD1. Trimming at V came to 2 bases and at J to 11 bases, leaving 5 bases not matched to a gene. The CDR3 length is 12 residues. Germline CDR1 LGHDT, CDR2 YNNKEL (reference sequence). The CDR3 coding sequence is TGTGCCAGCAGCCAACCGGACAGGATCGCTTTCTTT. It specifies CASSQPDRIAFF.